This TCR beta chain was identified during a study of PD-L1 blockade in urothelial cancer. Study details: Male sex and bladder-origin urothelial cancer characterized about 85% of the 29 patients. A median blood sample held approximately 150,000 T cells and approximately 84,000 unique TCRs.

TCRdb keeps only in-frame clones here, not all; method: immunoSEQ multiplex PCR. The sample records about 26,000 clones, about 88% being singletons. Locally advanced or metastatic urothelial carcinoma was diagnosed in the patients. Germline CDR1 SGHNT, CDR2 YENEEA. V was shortened by 0 bases and J by 10 bases, with 13 bases between the two germline ends. The CDR3 spans 13 residues. This TCR was recovered from a man in his 60s with urothelial cancer. The V call is TRBV11-3, the J call TRBJ2-7; a weak D match, TRBD1 (6 bases). The sequencing here drew on PBMCs, taken around atezolizumab (anti-PD-L1) treatment. In DNA, the CDR3 is TGTGCCAGCAGCTTAGAGGCGACAGGTCCTCAGTACTTC. Translation: CASSLEATGPQYF.